This paragraph reports one TCR beta chain. The antigen is unknown. Primers for the PCR totalled 60 Vbeta and 13 Jbeta. Clones were read by immunoSEQ multiplex PCR, and TCRdb kept only the in-frame ones, dropping some. The data hold about 190,000 clones, with around 75% observed a single time. The sample comes from a study of cytomegalovirus exposure and HLA in healthy donors. Study results and limitations: Analyzed later, association rates of TCRs varied across HLA loci, with DRB1 most and HLA-C fewest. The analysis excluded some indistinguishable V segments, including TRBV6-2 and TRBV6-3. Association of a missense DCLRE1C variant with TCR beta V- and J-gene trimming was reported in a later analysis. Presence/absence analyses assumed roughly uniform sequencing depth across donors.

The V end lost 11 bases, the J end lost 5 bases, and 19 bases lay between the germline ends. CDR3 length: 13 amino acids. From germline, CDR1 is MRHNA and CDR2 SNTAGT. Sequencing was done on a sample of PBMCs. The genes are TRBV6-4 and TRBJ2-7, with D possibly TRBD2 on 5 matching bases. This clonotype was obtained from a young woman in good health and CMV-seropositive. For the CDR3, the DNA is TGTGCCGGTCGACCCGGAGGCTCGGACGAGCAGTACTTC. It translates to CAGRPGGSDEQYF.